This T cell receptor beta chain was observed in a study of blood T cell repertoires in COVID-19. Whole-study context: Acute-phase and convalescent COVID-19 samples originated in the United States, Italy and Spain. T cells, B-cell-depleted T cells, or PBMCs provided the cDNA or gDNA that served as material.

Original analysis: Reference gene primers were amplified, and this amplification served to estimate nucleated cell counts. Measured with immunoSEQ multiplex PCR; TCRdb has only the in-frame clones, and not every one. V and J calls and clone size follow that table, whereas D and trimming were derived from the DNA. The sample gives about 50,000 clones, 85% to 90% of which show up once; roughly a quarter is in the top ten. The CDR3 covers 13 residues. V lost 6 bases and J lost 4; bases outside the gene matches: 5. From germline, CDR1 is KGHDR and CDR2 SFDVKD. The chain has TRBV24-1 and TRBJ2-7; 7 bases align to TRBD1. This receptor was taken from a human donor in a cohort sampled during active COVID-19. Sequenced input: peripheral blood. Here the CDR3 reads CATSRAGGYEQYF. CDR3 nucleotides: TGTGCCACCAGTAGGGCAGGGGGATACGAGCAGTACTTC.